Below, 28 T cell receptor beta chains from the same sample are listed, as sequenced in a study of T cell clonotyping in hematopoietic cell transplantation. Data came from immunoSEQ multiplex PCR; TCRdb stores just in-frame clones and leaves some out. The table has fewer than 15,000 clones, roughly 89% seen once. Material: PBMCs, obtained 100 days after allogeneic stem cell transplant. The receptors were gathered from a female patient in her fifties or sixties who had an allogeneic stem cell transplant from an unrelated donor, so the T cells may come from the graft donor. Some clones in this sample may be carry-over from other donors' samples.

This chain uses TRBV18 with TRBJ2-5; D is unresolved. CDR1 and CDR2 from the germline V gene are KGHSH and LQKENI. This CDR3 region has 11 residues. The germline V and J ends were trimmed by 3 bases and 5 bases, with 4 bases remaining between them. The CDR3 DNA follows: TGTGCCAGCTCACCGGAGGAGACCCAGTACTTC. Encoded protein: CASSPEETQYF.

The chain combines TRBV29-1 with TRBJ2-1, with 8 bases that match TRBD2. J gave up 7 bases and V 7 bases, and 12 bases lay outside the gene matches. The germline CDR1 and CDR2 sequences are SQVTM and ANQGSEA. The CDR3 has 14 residues. CDR3 DNA: TGCAGCGGACGAGCGGGAGATGCCTGGAATGAGCAGTTCTTC. Its translation is CSGRAGDAWNEQFF.

The rearrangement links TRBV6-5 to TRBJ1-2; 7 bases line up with TRBD1. V gave up 4 bases and J gave up 6 bases; unmatched junction bases: 8. The CDR3 loop spans 14 amino acids. Germline-derived CDR1 and CDR2 are MNHEY and SVGAGI. CDR3 residues: CASSLLQGRDGYTF. The DNA for the CDR3 is TGTGCCAGCAGTTTACTACAGGGGAGAGATGGCTACACCTTC.

Written as DNA, the CDR3 is TGTGCCAGCAGTGGGGGTTGGGATGGCTACACCTTC. Translation gives CASSGGWDGYTF. This chain uses TRBV6-1 with TRBJ1-2, with D uncertain. CDR1 and CDR2 from the germline V gene are MNHNS and SASEGT. Trimming took 4 bases from V and 6 from J, leaving 9 bases between them. The CDR3 extends over 12 amino acids.

J is TRBJ1-5 and V is TRBV27; TRBD1 is a possible D gene (6 bases). The CDR3 is 15 amino acids. Trimming shortened V by 3 bases and J by 5 bases, and 14 bases separated the two germline ends. The germline V gene encodes CDR1 MNHEY and CDR2 SMNVEV (reference sequence). The CDR3 loop reads CASSLGAGSYQPQHF. CDR3 sequence (DNA): TGTGCCAGCAGTTTGGGGGCAGGGTCCTATCAGCCCCAGCATTTT.

This chain joins TRBV14 and TRBJ2-2, with D possibly being TRBD2 (8 bases). CDR3 length: 18 residues. Trimming cost V 4 bases and J 4 bases, with 22 bases left between them. Germline V gene lookup returns CDR1 SGHDN and CDR2 FVKESK. CDR3 amino acids: CASSLTGVLAGLTGELFF. DNA for the CDR3: TGTGCCAGCAGCCTTACAGGGGTCCTAGCGGGTCTCACCGGGGAGCTGTTTTTT.

CDR3 amino acids: CASSQQGYGIYEQYF. The CDR3 DNA follows: TGCGCCAGCAGCCAACAGGGGTACGGGATCTACGAGCAGTACTTC. The J gene is TRBJ2-7, the V gene TRBV5-1, with 7 bases matching TRBD1. Germline CDR1 and CDR2: SGHRS and YFSETQ. V was clipped by 4 bases and J by 3 bases; unmatched bases: 10. CDR3 length: 15 residues.

This chain uses TRBV7-6 with TRBJ2-5; tentatively, D is TRBD2 (5 bases). Per the germline V gene, CDR1 is SGHVS and CDR2 is FNYEAQ. The CDR3 is 15 amino acids. V gave up 1 base and J gave up 6 bases, with 15 bases separating them. The CDR3, as DNA: TGTGCCAGCAGCTTAGAATTATTAGGGAGCCAGACCCAGTACTTC. The encoded protein is CASSLELLGSQTQYF.

The gene calls are TRBV28 and TRBJ2-1; no definite D call. This CDR3 is built from 15 residues. CDR1 is MDHEN, CDR2 SYDVKM, per germline. Trimming removed 3 bases from V and 5 bases from J, with 14 bases in between. This chain's CDR3 is CASSFSLDRDNEQFF. The CDR3 DNA reads TGTGCCAGCAGTTTTTCCCTTGACCGGGACAATGAGCAGTTCTTC.

The rearrangement joins TRBV28 to TRBJ2-3; no reliable D call. Germline-derived CDR1 and CDR2 are MDHEN and SYDVKM. The CDR3 has 12 amino acids. Trimming removed 2 bases from V and 8 bases from J, with 8 bases in between. The CDR3 here is CASSLIWATQYF. The CDR3, as DNA: TGTGCCAGCAGTTTAATCTGGGCTACGCAGTATTTT.

Here the CDR3 reads CASTRQFNYGYTF. DNA of the CDR3: TGTGCCAGCACCCGACAGTTTAACTATGGCTACACCTTC. The chain carries TRBV6-5 and TRBJ1-2, with D maybe TRBD1 (5 bases). Trimming removed 7 bases at V and 1 base at J, with 10 bases between. Per the germline V gene, CDR1 is MNHEY and CDR2 is SVGAGI. CDR3 length: 13 residues.

The chain carries TRBV6-1 and TRBJ1-6, with D possibly being TRBD1 (6 bases). The CDR3 has 16 amino acids. Trimming took 2 bases from V and 7 from J, leaving 15 bases between them. Germline lookup yields CDR1 MNHNS and CDR2 SASEGT. The CDR3 protein is CASSESRGGRNSPLHF. CDR3 sequence (DNA): TGTGCCAGCAGTGAATCCAGGGGTGGACGGAATTCACCCCTCCACTTT.

This clone was seen a single time. CDR3 protein: CASIPGGTDTQYF. In DNA, the CDR3 is TGTGCCAGCATCCCTGGGGGCACAGATACGCAGTATTTT. V usage is TRBV27 and J usage is TRBJ2-3; the D is unclear. Germline CDR1 is MNHEY and CDR2 is SMNVEV (reference sequence). This CDR3 is 13 amino acids long. V lost 7 bases, J lost 1 base, and 9 bases lay in between.

The chain recombines TRBV14 with TRBJ2-7; 9 nucleotides agree with TRBD1. The V segment lost 7 bases and the J segment 5 bases; nucleotides outside the gene matches: 3. Germline lookup yields CDR1 SGHDN and CDR2 FVKESK. This CDR3 region has 12 residues. CDR3 DNA: TGTGCCAGCAACAGGGGGCAGGACGAGCAGTACTTC. The encoded protein is CASNRGQDEQYF.

CDR3 protein: CASRYLAGGPDTQYF. Here the CDR3 DNA reads TGTGCCAGCAGATACCTAGCGGGAGGGCCGGATACGCAGTATTTT. This rearrangement joins TRBV5-6 to TRBJ2-3, with TRBD2 matching over 12 bases. The V gene's germline CDR1 is SGHDT and CDR2 YYEEEE. The CDR3 covers 15 residues. V shed 5 bases and J 6 bases; nucleotides not matched to a gene: 7. The entire variable domain, with the rest obtained from reference TRBV5-6 and TRBJ2-3, is as follows: DAGVTQSPTHLIKTRGQQVTLRCSPKSGHDTVSWYQQALGQGPQFIFQYYEEEERQRGNFPDRFSGHQFPNYSSELNVNALLLGDSALYLCASRYLAGGPDTQYFGPGTRLTVL.

A single count supports this clone. This chain joins TRBV2 and TRBJ2-7, with 8 bases matching TRBD2. CDR1 and CDR2 from the germline V gene are SNHLY and FYNNEI. This CDR3 has 15 amino acids. Trimming took 3 bases from V and 0 from J; bases not matched to a gene: 4. CDR3 nucleotide sequence: TGTGCCAGCAGTGACCGCGGGAGGTTCTCCTACGAGCAGTACTTC. Translation gives CASSDRGRFSYEQYF. Together with reference TRBV2 and TRBJ2-7, the CDR3 gives the full variable domain: EPEVTQTPSHQVTQMGQEVILRCVPISNHLYFYWYRQILGQKVEFLVSFYNNEISEKSEIFDDQFSVERPDGSNFTLKIRSTKLEDSAMYFCASSDRGRFSYEQYFGPGTRLTVT.

V is TRBV19 and J is TRBJ1-5; TRBD1 matches 12 bases. Trimming removed 3 bases from V and 6 bases from J; junction bases left unmatched: 6. Germline V gene lookup returns CDR1 LNHDA and CDR2 SQIVND (reference sequence). This CDR3 has 16 amino acids. CDR3 sequence: CASSIPGTGGFQPQHF. The CDR3 region has the DNA TGTGCCAGTAGTATTCCCGGGACAGGGGGCTTTCAGCCCCAGCATTTT.

This clone appeared a few times. The rearrangement joins TRBV5-6 to TRBJ2-1; 7 bases match TRBD2. This CDR3 is 16 amino acids long. The germline gives CDR1 SGHDT, CDR2 YYEEEE. J gave up 5 bases and V 2 bases, and 10 bases lay outside the gene matches. CDR3 sequence reads: CASSFEGSSGHNEQFF. CDR3 DNA: TGTGCCAGCAGCTTTGAAGGGTCTAGCGGACACAATGAGCAGTTCTTC.

V usage is TRBV6-5 and J usage is TRBJ1-1; 11 bases map to TRBD1. CDR3 length: 15 residues. J was trimmed by 11 bases and V by 0 bases; bases with no gene match: 8. Germline loops: CDR1 MNHEY, CDR2 SVGAGI. The CDR3 DNA follows: TGTGCCAGCAGTTACTCATTGGACAGGGGGCTAGGGGCTTTCTTT. This gives the protein CASSYSLDRGLGAFF.

This chain joins TRBV20-1 and TRBJ1-2, with D maybe TRBD1 (5 bases). Germline lookup yields CDR1 DFQATT and CDR2 SNEGSKA (reference sequence). V gave up 4 bases and J gave up 3 bases, with 6 bases separating them. The CDR3 covers 11 residues. This chain's CDR3 is CSAKGYYGYTF. The CDR3 coding sequence is TGCAGTGCTAAGGGGTACTATGGCTACACCTTC.

This clone was seen a single time. CDR3 DNA: TGTGCCAGCAGCCTTAGATATCAGGGCCTCGAGCAGTACTTC. Protein: CASSLRYQGLEQYF. This chain joins TRBV7-2 and TRBJ2-7; a possible D gene is TRBD1 (5 bases). The germline V and J ends were trimmed by 5 bases and 6 bases, with 17 bases remaining between them. CDR1 and CDR2 from the germline V gene are SGHTA and FQGNSA. The CDR3 has 14 residues.

This chain connects TRBV25-1 to TRBJ1-1; D remains unclear. The V end lost 4 bases, the J end lost 3 bases, and 12 bases lay between the germline ends. CDR3 length: 14 residues. In germline, CDR1 is MGHDK, CDR2 SYGVNS. The CDR3 bases are TGTGCCAGCAGTGGACCGGGAAAGGACACTGAAGCTTTCTTT. Amino acid sequence: CASSGPGKDTEAFF.

The rearrangement joins TRBV5-1 to TRBJ2-5; 8 bases map to TRBD1. J was trimmed by 4 bases and V by 2 bases; bases with no gene match: 4. Germline assignment: CDR1 SGHRS and CDR2 YFSETQ. This CDR3 has 14 residues. In DNA, the CDR3 is TGCGCCAGCAGCTTTTCAGGGGGCGGAGAGACCCAGTACTTC. Protein: CASSFSGGGETQYF.

The genes are TRBV5-1 and TRBJ2-3; 8 bases fit TRBD2. CDR3 length: 14 amino acids. Trimming cost V 7 bases and J 4 bases; bases outside gene matches: 8. CDR1 and CDR2 (germline): SGHRS, YFSETQ. CDR3 bases: TGCGCCAGCCTTAGCGGGGCGAAACCAGATACGCAGTATTTT. As protein: CASLSGAKPDTQYF.

In its sample, this clone was seen once. This chain joins TRBV30 and TRBJ1-1; 10 bases map to TRBD1. Germline CDR1 GTSNPN, CDR2 SVGIG (reference sequence). This CDR3 has 14 amino acids. V lost 2 bases to trimming and J lost 1 base; unmatched junction nucleotides: 1. CDR3 sequence (DNA): TGTGCCTGGAGTTGGACAGGGGGGAACACTGAAGCTTTCTTT. Translating gives CAWSWTGGNTEAFF.

The J gene is TRBJ1-1, the V gene TRBV7-9, with D perhaps matching TRBD1 (5 bases). Germline-derived CDR1 and CDR2 are SEHNR and FQNEAQ (reference sequence). V was pared by 5 bases and J by 3 bases, with 28 bases between. The CDR3 is made up of 19 amino acids. The CDR3 sequence is CASSLRLGQGISWDTEAFF. DNA of the CDR3: TGTGCCAGCAGCCTCAGACTAGGGCAGGGAATATCTTGGGACACTGAAGCTTTCTTT. The variable domain in full, with the rest retrieved from reference TRBV7-9 and TRBJ1-1, is DTGVSQNPRHKITKRGQNVTFRCDPISEHNRLYWYRQTLGQGPEFLTYFQNEAQLEKSRLLSDRFSAERPKGSFSTLEIQRTEQGDSAMYLCASSLRLGQGISWDTEAFFGQGTRLTVV.

V is TRBV6-1 and J is TRBJ1-2; no reliable D call. V was pared by 8 bases and J by 5 bases, with 18 bases between. The V gene's germline CDR1 is MNHNS and CDR2 SASEGT. CDR3 size: 14 residues. The CDR3 bases are TGTGCCAGCCTCATGACTATACCGGGTTATGGCTACACCTTC. Protein: CASLMTIPGYGYTF.

The V gene is TRBV5-6, the J gene TRBJ1-1; D unclear. V dropped 3 bases and J dropped 1 base, with 4 bases sitting between them. The CDR3 contains 12 residues. Germline V CDR1 and CDR2: SGHDT, YYEEEE. This CDR3 reads CASSSGNTEAFF. CDR3 DNA: TGTGCCAGCAGCTCGGGGAACACTGAAGCTTTCTTT.